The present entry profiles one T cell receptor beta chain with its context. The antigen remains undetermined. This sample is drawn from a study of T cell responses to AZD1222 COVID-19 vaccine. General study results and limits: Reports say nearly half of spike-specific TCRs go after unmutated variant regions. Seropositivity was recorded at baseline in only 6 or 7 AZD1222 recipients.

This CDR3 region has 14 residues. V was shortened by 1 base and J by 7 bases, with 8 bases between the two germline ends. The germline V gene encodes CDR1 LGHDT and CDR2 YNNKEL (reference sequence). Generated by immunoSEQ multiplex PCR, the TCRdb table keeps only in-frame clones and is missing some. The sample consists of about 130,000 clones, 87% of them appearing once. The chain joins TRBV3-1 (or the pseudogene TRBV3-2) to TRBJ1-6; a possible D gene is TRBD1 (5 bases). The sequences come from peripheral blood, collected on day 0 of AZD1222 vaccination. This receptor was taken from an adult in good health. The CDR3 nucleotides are TGTGCCAGCAGCCAAGGCAGGGCGAATTCACCCCTCCACTTT. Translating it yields CASSQGRANSPLHF.